This T cell receptor (beta chain) stems from a study of shared clonotypes between healthy human individuals. Study background: The cohort comprised a couple of women and three men. Their ages spanned 18 to 49 years. General study points: Enrolling few donors narrowed the genetic and exposure-history diversity that was represented.

TCRdb's table, derived via immunoSEQ multiplex PCR, lists solely in-frame clones and lacks some. The sample comprises some 980,000 clones, less than 85% of which are singletons, and about 1.5% rests with the top ten. About this clone: The antigen is unknown.

The sample consisted of memory CD4+ T cells sorted from blood. The subset is: CD45RA-negative fraction. The TCR originated in a man aged 18 to 30 in good health.

CDR3 nucleotide sequence: TGTGCCTGGAGTCCCCGGACTCGCTACGAGCAGTACTTC. Translating gives CAWSPRTRYEQYF. This chain joins TRBV30 and TRBJ2-7; possibly TRBD2 for D (5 bases). The CDR3 covers 13 residues. From germline, CDR1 is GTSNPN and CDR2 SVGIG (reference sequence). V lost 2 bases, J lost 3 bases, and 11 bases lay in between.